These 11 T cell receptor beta chains were sequenced from one sample in a study of shared clonotypes between healthy human individuals (dated by TCRdb to the early 2020s). Libraries were constructed by the immunoSEQ multiplex PCR assay. TCRdb's version of the immuneACCESS table is confined to in-frame rearrangements and falls short of the full clone set. An unresolved V gene accounts for under half of the shortfall where checked; the remainder is of unknown origin. The sample data list 2 million to 2.5 million clones, and approximately 96% of these were observed just once. 0.1% to 0.15% of the sample is in the top ten clones. Sequencing was done on a sample of naive CD4+ T cells sorted from blood. In light of the paper, this sample's cell subset or site label describes: CD45RA+ positively selected. The source is a man aged 18-30 years in good health.

The rearrangement links TRBV2 to TRBJ2-3; D may match TRBD1 or TRBD2 (5 bases each). V lost 2 bases, J lost 4 bases, and 13 bases lay in between. The CDR3 is 15 amino acids. Germline V gene sequence: CDR1 SNHLY, CDR2 FYNNEI. The CDR3 nucleotides are TGTGCCAGCAGTGAAAGTGAGGGGCTGCCAGATACGCAGTATTTT. Translating it yields CASSESEGLPDTQYF.

On this clone itself: This sample also contains other DNA sequences that code for the same CDR3. V is TRBV7-3 and J is TRBJ2-2; D not resolved. The CDR3 sequence is 14 residues long. Germline V gene lookup returns CDR1 SGHTA and CDR2 FQGTGA. V gave up 0 bases and J gave up 4 bases, with 6 bases separating them. The DNA of the CDR3 is TGTGCCAGCAGCTTAACGGGAACCACCGGGGAGCTGTTTTTT. Residues: CASSLTGTTGELFF.

This clone was recorded only once. The J gene is TRBJ2-1, the V gene TRBV6-1, with 10 bases that match TRBD1. This CDR3 is 16 amino acids long. CDR1 is MNHNS and CDR2 is SASEGT in the germline V gene. Trimming removed 4 bases from V and 3 bases from J; junction bases left unmatched: 6. The CDR3 DNA is TGTGCCAGCAGTGCCACCGGGACAGGGGTCTACAATGAGCAGTTCTTC. Amino acids: CASSATGTGVYNEQFF.

V gene TRBV19 combines with J gene TRBJ1-6; a possible D gene is TRBD1 (5 bases). The CDR3 runs 13 residues. Trimming stripped 5 bases from V and 10 bases from J, with 12 bases between. The germline gives CDR1 LNHDA, CDR2 SQIVND (reference sequence). The CDR3 DNA reads TGTGCCAGTAGTGAAAAAGGGGCCTCACCCCTCCACTTT. It translates to CASSEKGASPLHF.

A word on this clone: This specimen includes other DNA sequences encoding the same CDR3. This sequence joins TRBV5-1 and TRBJ2-5; 8 positions agree with TRBD2. CDR3 length: 14 amino acids. V lost 4 bases and J lost 1; bases outside the gene matches: 3. Germline-derived CDR1 and CDR2 are SGHRS and YFSETQ. CDR3 loop: CASSRAGGQETQYF. DNA of the CDR3: TGCGCCAGCAGCCGGGCGGGGGGCCAAGAGACCCAGTACTTC.

The rearrangement uses TRBV6-5 and TRBJ2-3; D may be TRBD1 (6 bases). This CDR3 is 15 amino acids long. Germline assignment: CDR1 MNHEY and CDR2 SVGAGI. V lost 9 bases and J 4 bases, leaving 20 bases between the germline ends. The CDR3 DNA reads TGTGCCAGTAAGAGGGGCAGGGGTATCGCAGATACGCAGTATTTT. This gives the protein CASKRGRGIADTQYF.

The CDR3 loop reads CASSQARSPGPLHF. The CDR3 region has the DNA TGCGCCAGCAGCCAAGCTCGCAGCCCAGGGCCCCTCCACTTT. This chain joins TRBV4-3 and TRBJ1-6, with a tentative D call TRBD1 (5 bases). Trimming cost V 1 base and J 13 bases, with 14 bases left between them. This CDR3 spans 14 amino acids. Germline V lookup: CDR1 LGHNA, CDR2 YSLEER.

The chain carries TRBV6-1 and TRBJ1-5; 8 nucleotides match TRBD1. After removal of 6 bases from V and 7 bases from J, the junction contained 8 bases not matched to a gene. CDR1 and CDR2 from the germline V gene are MNHNS and SASEGT. This CDR3 contains 14 residues. CDR3 DNA sequence: TGTGCCAGCAGCCCAGACAGGGGAGGACAGCCCCAGCATTTT. This translates into CASSPDRGGQPQHF.

V and J are TRBV4-1 and TRBJ2-1, with 8 bases aligning to TRBD1. The CDR3 covers 17 residues. Unmatched junction bases numbered 11, after V lost 4 bases and J lost 3 bases. CDR1 and CDR2 from the germline V gene are MGHRA and YSYEKL. The CDR3 sequence: CASSRTTQGVGYNEQFF. The CDR3 region has the DNA TGCGCCAGCAGCCGCACTACACAGGGGGTTGGCTACAATGAGCAGTTCTTC.

V gene TRBV7-8 combines with J gene TRBJ2-2, with TRBD1 as a possible D gene (6 bases). Germline assignment: CDR1 SGHVS and CDR2 FQNEAQ. The ends were cut back, 5 bases at V and 1 base at J, with 14 bases in the middle. The CDR3 is 16 amino acids. Written as DNA, the CDR3 is TGTGCCAGCAGCCGATCTACAGGGAGGAACACCGGGGAGCTGTTTTTT. Its translation: CASSRSTGRNTGELFF.

The J gene is TRBJ2-1, the V gene TRBV11-2, with TRBD2 identical over 13 bases. Trimming at V came to 5 bases and at J to 15 bases, leaving 7 bases not matched to a gene. Germline CDR1 SGHAT, CDR2 FQNNGV. The CDR3 runs to 13 residues. The CDR3 DNA follows: TGTGCCAGCAGCACTGGGACTAGCGGGATCTTGTTCTTC. This gives the protein CASSTGTSGILFF.